A selection of T cell receptor beta chains follows, all from one sample in a study of shared clonotypes between healthy human individuals. This table comes from immunoSEQ multiplex PCR, and its TCRdb copy is limited to in-frame clones, with some not included. This repertoire shows approximately 710,000 clones, roughly 91% found once; its top ten account for about a third. Source material: memory CD8+ T cells from PBMCs. The receptors derive from a man younger than 35 in good health. Some clones in this sample may be carry-over from other donors' samples. Each CDR3 is given with its conserved first and last residue. A D gene is named only where the DNA matches it firmly. Size values are once, few and many counts, or a class for expanded clones, and some rows have none.

.	TRBD1	TRBV11-2	TRBJ1-3	CASSLNWDSRNTIYF	TGTGCCAGCAGCCTAAATTGGGACAGTCGAAACACCATATATTTT
.	.	TRBV30	TRBJ1-3	CAHQSGGSGNTIYF	TGTGCCCATCAGTCTGGGGGCTCTGGAAACACCATATATTTT
.	.	TRBV4-1	TRBJ2-7	CASSHRLYYEQYF	TGCGCCAGCAGCCACCGACTATACTACGAGCAGTACTTC
.	.	TRBV23-1	TRBJ1-3	CASSQRGAGNTIYF	TGCGCCAGCAGTCAAAGGGGTGCGGGAAACACCATATATTTT
.	TRBD2	TRBV28	TRBJ2-1	CASRIRRTSGYNEQFF	TGTGCCAGCAGAATACGACGGACTAGCGGATACAATGAGCAGTTCTTC
.	TRBD2	TRBV7-9	TRBJ2-7	CASSLALGTSGYEQYF	TGTGCCAGCAGCTTAGCCTTAGGGACTAGCGGCTACGAGCAGTACTTC
.	.	TRBV11-1	TRBJ2-7	CASSFFRGDPYEQYF	TGTGCCAGCAGCTTTTTCCGTGGGGATCCCTACGAGCAGTACTTC
.	.	TRBV19	TRBJ1-5	CASSAHQGGNQPQHF	TGTGCCAGTAGTGCCCACCAGGGTGGCAATCAGCCCCAGCATTTT
.	TRBD1	TRBV27	TRBJ1-2	CASSGIGQEHYGYTF	TGTGCCAGCAGTGGAATCGGACAGGAACACTATGGCTACACCTTC
once	TRBD2	TRBV2	TRBJ2-4	CASSEGLAVLTNIQYF	TGTGCCAGCAGTGAAGGACTAGCGGTCCTGACTAACATTCAGTACTTC
.	TRBD2	TRBV9	TRBJ2-1	CASALAGGRYNEQFF	TGTGCCAGTGCTTTAGCGGGAGGGAGATACAATGAGCAGTTCTTC
.	.	TRBV19	TRBJ1-1	CASSPKSGGGRTEAFF	TGTGCCAGTAGTCCCAAATCGGGGGGGGGCCGCACTGAAGCTTTCTTT
.	.	TRBV27	TRBJ2-7	CASSDLGGRNEQYF	TGTGCCAGCAGTGACCTGGGGGGGCGAAACGAGCAGTACTTC
.	.	TRBV21-1	TRBJ2-2	CASSPGVCTGELFF	TGTGCCAGCAGCCCAGGGGTGTGTACCGGGGAGCTGTTTTTT
.	TRBD2	TRBV4-2	TRBJ2-7	CASSTRSGTSGSREQYF	TGTGCCAGCAGCACCCGTTCCGGGACTAGCGGGAGTCGGGAGCAGTACTTC
few	.	TRBV4-1	TRBJ1-1	CASSQERFGMNTEAFF	TGCGCCAGCAGCCAAGAAAGGTTCGGAATGAACACTGAAGCTTTCTTT
.	.	TRBV4-3	TRBJ2-7	CASSQDYGRVYEQYF	TGCGCCAGCAGCCAAGATTACGGACGTGTCTACGAGCAGTACTTC
once	.	TRBV5-1	TRBJ1-4	CASSPEPRGNEKLFF	TGCGCCAGCAGCCCAGAGCCTCGAGGGAATGAAAAACTGTTTTTT
.	.	TRBV28	TRBJ2-7	CASSWAGATYEQYF	TGTGCCAGCAGTTGGGCGGGGGCAACCTACGAGCAGTACTTC
.	.	TRBV5-8	TRBJ2-7	CASSLTMGVYEQYF	TGTGCCAGCAGCCTGACAATGGGGGTGTACGAGCAGTACTTC
few	TRBD1	TRBV28	TRBJ2-2	CASSLGQGGSELFF	TGTGCCAGCAGTTTAGGACAGGGGGGGTCGGAGCTGTTTTTT
.	.	TRBV27	TRBJ2-7	CASRGGALSYEQYF	TGTGCCAGCAGAGGGGGGGCCCTGTCCTACGAGCAGTACTTC
.	TRBD1	TRBV29-1	TRBJ2-2	CSVEDLRDRNTGELFF	TGCAGCGTTGAAGATCTTCGGGACAGAAACACCGGGGAGCTGTTTTTT
.	.	TRBV6-5	TRBJ1-1	CASSPLGAENTEAFF	TGTGCCAGCAGCCCTCTCGGGGCGGAGAACACTGAAGCTTTCTTT
.	TRBD1	TRBV11-2	TRBJ2-5	CASSSRDRGLRETQYF	TGTGCCAGCAGCTCGAGGGACAGGGGGTTGAGAGAGACCCAGTACTTC
.	TRBD1	TRBV2	TRBJ1-2	CARRQGMKNYGYTF	TGTGCCAGACGACAGGGGATGAAGAACTATGGCTACACCTTC
.	.	TRBV21-1	TRBJ1-5	CASSKDSGRDPKNSNQPQHF	TGTGCCAGCAGCAAAGACTCTGGCAGGGACCCGAAAAATAGCAATCAGCCCCAGCATTTT
once	.	TRBV13	TRBJ2-3	CASSSEVRGRTDTQYF	TGTGCCAGCAGCTCAGAGGTCAGGGGACGTACAGATACGCAGTATTTT
.	.	TRBV19	TRBJ2-3	CASSSLHFTDTQYF	TGTGCCAGTAGTTCTCTTCACTTCACAGATACGCAGTATTTT
few	.	TRBV19	TRBJ1-5	CASSHQGIDQPQHF	TGTGCCAGTAGTCACCAGGGGATCGATCAGCCCCAGCATTTT
many	TRBD1	TRBV15	TRBJ2-7	CATSEVSAGGEQYF	TGTGCCACCAGCGAAGTGTCTGCAGGGGGCGAGCAGTACTTC
.	.	TRBV4-1	TRBJ1-2	CASSLNLGTGANYGYTF	TGCGCCAGCAGCCTCAACTTAGGGACGGGAGCTAACTATGGCTACACCTTC
.	TRBD1	TRBV9	TRBJ1-3	CASSVGGLGQLSGNTIYF	TGTGCCAGCAGCGTAGGCGGACTGGGACAGCTCTCTGGAAACACCATATATTTT
.	.	TRBV7-9	TRBJ2-5	CASSLKGLGGFQETQYF	TGTGCCAGCAGCTTGAAGGGGTTGGGGGGCTTCCAAGAGACCCAGTACTTC
.	.	TRBV1	TRBJ2-7	CTSSQPISGRDEQYF	TGCACCAGCAGCCAACCCATAAGCGGGAGGGACGAGCAGTACTTC
.	TRBD1	TRBV9	TRBJ1-1	CASSVDGTDGGMAFF	TGTGCCAGCAGCGTAGATGGGACAGACGGGGGAATGGCTTTCTTT
once	.	TRBV4-2	TRBJ1-5	CASSPGAAQPQHF	TGTGCCAGCAGCCCCGGGGCGGCTCAGCCCCAGCATTTT
.	.	TRBV11-3	TRBJ2-1	CASSLRAGRWNEQFF	TGTGCCAGCAGCTTAAGGGCGGGGAGATGGAATGAGCAGTTCTTC
once	TRBD2	TRBV25-1	TRBJ2-3	CASMGREGTDTQYF	TGTGCCAGCATGGGACGGGAGGGCACAGATACGCAGTATTTT
.	.	TRBV7-3	TRBJ2-7	CASSPRQSYEQYF	TGTGCCAGCAGCCCACGACAGTCCTACGAGCAGTACTTC
.	TRBD2	TRBV9	TRBJ2-5	CASSDTGGLAGDLETQYF	TGTGCCAGCAGCGATACAGGCGGGTTAGCGGGAGACTTGGAGACCCAGTACTTC
.	TRBD2	TRBV10-3	TRBJ2-5	CAISGTSGRALETQYF	TGTGCCATCAGTGGGACTAGCGGGAGGGCGTTAGAGACCCAGTACTTC
.	.	TRBV27	TRBJ1-4	CASSPSSGDEKLFF	TGTGCCAGCAGCCCCTCGTCAGGGGATGAAAAACTGTTTTTT
.	TRBD1	TRBV27	TRBJ1-4	CASSPDRGQTNEKLFF	TGTGCCAGCAGTCCGGACAGGGGGCAAACTAATGAAAAACTGTTTTTT
.	.	TRBV6-1	TRBJ1-1	CASRGRGLNTEAFF	TGTGCCAGCAGGGGCAGGGGTTTGAACACTGAAGCTTTCTTT
once	.	TRBV27	TRBJ2-1	CASSWLIGGSSYNEQFF	TGTGCCAGCAGTTGGTTAATAGGCGGGTCTTCCTACAATGAGCAGTTCTTC
.	.	TRBV4-1	TRBJ1-2	CASSQLPGGYGYTF	TGCGCCAGCAGCCAATTACCCGGGGGCTATGGCTACACCTTC
.	.	TRBV11-2	TRBJ2-5	CASSLFGTLQETQYF	TGTGCCAGCAGCTTATTCGGCACCCTCCAAGAGACCCAGTACTTC
.	.	TRBV19	TRBJ2-5	CASRFAGTPSGTQYF	TGTGCCAGTAGATTCGCAGGGACTCCCAGCGGGACCCAGTACTTC
.	.	TRBV28	TRBJ2-7	CASTMTWGDGSYEQYF	TGTGCCAGCACCATGACCTGGGGGGACGGTTCCTACGAGCAGTACTTC
.	.	TRBV6-5	TRBJ2-1	CASGSPPWRNEQFF	TGTGCCAGCGGATCTCCTCCGTGGCGCAATGAGCAGTTCTTC
.	.	TRBV9	TRBJ2-7	CASSVRRDGYEQYF	TGTGCCAGCAGCGTGCGCCGGGACGGATACGAGCAGTACTTC
.	.	TRBV27	TRBJ1-2	CASSRGFNYGYTF	TGTGCCAGCAGTCGGGGATTTAACTATGGCTACACCTTC
.	.	TRBV9	TRBJ1-1	CASSVQDAGIDTEAFF	TGTGCCAGCAGCGTCCAAGATGCAGGGATCGACACTGAAGCTTTCTTT
.	.	TRBV5-5	TRBJ1-5	CASSLGWTDSNQPQHF	TGTGCCAGCAGCTTGGGGTGGACGGATAGCAATCAGCCCCAGCATTTT
.	.	TRBV7-9	TRBJ1-5	CASSQGTEINQPQHF	TGTGCCAGCAGTCAAGGGACGGAAATCAATCAGCCCCAGCATTTT
.	TRBD1	TRBV19	TRBJ1-2	CASSPHWGTGYYYGYTF	TGTGCCAGTAGTCCTCACTGGGGGACAGGGTATTATTATGGCTACACCTTC
.	TRBD1	TRBV7-6	TRBJ2-2	CASSSSRTGGVGELFF	TGTGCCAGCAGCTCGTCTCGGACAGGGGGAGTCGGGGAGCTGTTTTTT
.	.	TRBV27	TRBJ1-1	CASSFGGPNTEAFF	TGTGCCAGCAGTTTTGGGGGCCCGAACACTGAAGCTTTCTTT
.	.	TRBV11-2	TRBJ2-3	CASSPLQVGGPDTQYF	TGTGCCAGCAGCCCCCTCCAGGTCGGGGGACCCGATACGCAGTATTTT